The 6 T cell receptor beta chains listed next were all sequenced from one sample in a study of siplizumab effects on memory and regulatory T cells. Assay: immunoSEQ multiplex PCR; the TCRdb copy retains only in-frame clones and omits some. This sample has tens of thousands of clones, with about 94% found just once. The sequencing sample was made of non-Treg CD4+ T cells sorted from blood. These receptors all stem from a human donor in good health.

The table lists this clone with a count of one. CDR3 protein: CAWMGGSEKLFF. CDR3 DNA: TGTGCCTGGATGGGCGGCTCTGAAAAACTGTTTTTT. The chain recombines TRBV30 with TRBJ1-4, with D unresolved. V shed 4 bases and J shed 7 bases, with 10 bases lying between them. The CDR3 extends over 12 amino acids. The germline gives CDR1 GTSNPN, CDR2 SVGIG (reference sequence).

The chain is built from TRBV7-2 and TRBJ2-7; 8 nucleotides agree with TRBD1. Germline V gene data show CDR1 as SGHTA and CDR2 as FQGNSA. After removal of 1 base from V and 3 bases from J, the junction contained 5 bases not matched to a gene. The CDR3 has 15 amino acids. The DNA of the CDR3 is TGTGCCAGCAGCTTAGTCGGGACAGGTCACTACGAGCAGTACTTC. Translating gives CASSLVGTGHYEQYF.

This chain links TRBV18 with TRBJ1-1, with a weak D call TRBD1 (5 bases). Germline V lookup: CDR1 KGHSH, CDR2 LQKENI. The CDR3 consists of 14 residues. Trimming took 3 bases from V and 1 from J, leaving 9 bases between them. CDR3 loop: CASSPLDRNTEAFF. The DNA for the CDR3 is TGTGCCAGCTCACCTCTCGACAGGAACACTGAAGCTTTCTTT.

The V gene is TRBV4-2, the J gene TRBJ2-7; 8 bases align to TRBD2. CDR1 is LGHNA, CDR2 YNFKEQ, per germline. V trimming: 0 bases; J trimming: 3 bases; junction bases outside the gene matches: 4. The CDR3 consists of 15 residues. The CDR3 DNA is TGTGCCAGCAGCCAAGAACTAGCGGATTTCTACGAGCAGTACTTC. It is translated as CASSQELADFYEQYF.

This sequence joins TRBV19 and TRBJ2-7, with TRBD1 matching 8 bases. The CDR3 totals 14 residues. The germline gives CDR1 LNHDA, CDR2 SQIVND (reference sequence). V gave up 5 bases and J gave up 3 bases; unmatched junction bases: 6. CDR3 sequence: CASSGPGGVYEQYF. The CDR3 DNA follows: TGTGCCAGTAGTGGACCAGGGGGCGTCTACGAGCAGTACTTC.

The rearrangement uses TRBV30 and TRBJ2-7, with unresolved D. CDR3 length: 13 amino acids. Trimming pared 0 bases from V and 5 bases from J, leaving 11 bases between. The V gene's germline CDR1 is GTSNPN and CDR2 SVGIG (reference sequence). CDR3: CAWSVETPDEQYF. The DNA for the CDR3 is TGTGCCTGGAGTGTAGAAACCCCCGACGAGCAGTACTTC.